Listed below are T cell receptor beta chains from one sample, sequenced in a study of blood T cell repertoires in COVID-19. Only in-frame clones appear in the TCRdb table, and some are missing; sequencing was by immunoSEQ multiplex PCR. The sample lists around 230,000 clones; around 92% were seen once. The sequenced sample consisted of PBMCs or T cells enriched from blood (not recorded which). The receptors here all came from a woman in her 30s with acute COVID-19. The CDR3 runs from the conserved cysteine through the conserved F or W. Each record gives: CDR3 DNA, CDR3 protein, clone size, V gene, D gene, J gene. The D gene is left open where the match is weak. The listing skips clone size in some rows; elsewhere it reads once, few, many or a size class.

TGCGCCAGCAGTGAGGGGAAGCGGGGCTTTTTCCGTCAAGAGACCCAGTACTTC CASSEGKRGFFRQETQYF . TRBV10-1 TRBD2 TRBJ2-5
TGTGCCAGCAGCTGGACAGGGGCCCTTAATCAGCCCCAGCATTTT CASSWTGALNQPQHF . TRBV7-9 TRBD1 TRBJ1-5
TGTGCCAGCAGCGTACGGAGGACCGTCTTCCCTGAAGCTTTCTTT CASSVRRTVFPEAFF . TRBV11-2 . TRBJ1-1
TGTGCCATCCTCTACGCGGTGGGGGGATCCTACGAGCAGTACTTC CAILYAVGGSYEQYF . TRBV10-3 . TRBJ2-7
TGTGCCAGCAGCGGGGACACCTACAACTATGGCTACACCTTC CASSGDTYNYGYTF . TRBV25-1 . TRBJ1-2
TGTGCCAGCAGCTTGGAACAGGGTGGTTCACCCCTCCACTTT CASSLEQGGSPLHF few TRBV13 . TRBJ1-6
TGTGCCAGCAGAAGGGGGACACACGAAAATTCACCCCTCCACTTT CASRRGTHENSPLHF . TRBV7-2 . TRBJ1-6
TGTGCCAGCAGCTTGCCCGGCACAGATACGCAGTATTTT CASSLPGTDTQYF . TRBV5-8 . TRBJ2-3
TGTGCCAGCAGCCTTGTTGAGGGTAGCCACGAGCAGTACTTC CASSLVEGSHEQYF . TRBV28 . TRBJ2-7
TGTGCCAGCCAGGGGAGCGGGGGGAACACCGGGGAGCTGTTTTTT CASQGSGGNTGELFF . TRBV2 TRBD2 TRBJ2-2
TGTGCCAGCAGCTTACGGGGGGCCGAAGATACGCAGTATTTT CASSLRGAEDTQYF . TRBV11-2 . TRBJ2-3
TGTGCCAGCAGCTTAGATCTAGTGATTGCCCCAGGGTATGGCTACACCTTC CASSLDLVIAPGYGYTF . TRBV7-9 . TRBJ1-2
TGCAGCTCGTGGACTAGCCCGCGTGAGCAGTACTTC CSSWTSPREQYF . TRBV29-1 TRBD2 TRBJ2-7
TGTGCCAGCAGTTACCTTGCCGAGGGAGAAGCTTTCTTT CASSYLAEGEAFF . TRBV6-5 . TRBJ1-1
TGTGCCAGCAGCACCACCGTGGGGGCGAATGAAAAACTGTTTTTT CASSTTVGANEKLFF . TRBV7-6 . TRBJ1-4
TGTGCCAGCAGCCTAAGGGACAGGGTGAATGAAAAACTGTTTTTT CASSLRDRVNEKLFF . TRBV11-2 TRBD1 TRBJ1-4
TGTGCCAGCAGCGTCGAGGGCTCTGGAAACACCATATATTTT CASSVEGSGNTIYF . TRBV9 . TRBJ1-3
TGTGCCAGCAGTGGGGCAGGGGGCTGGGAGCAGTACTTC CASSGAGGWEQYF many TRBV25-1 TRBD1 TRBJ2-7
TGTGCCAGCAGGGACTTCGGGGGGGGCCCAGATACGCAGTATTTT CASRDFGGGPDTQYF few TRBV7-9 TRBD2 TRBJ2-3
TGTGCCAGCAGCTCCGATCAAGACAGGGTGGGGGTATACGACGAGCAGTACTTC CASSSDQDRVGVYDEQYF . TRBV5-6 TRBD1 TRBJ2-7
TGTGCCAGCACACGGGACAGTTCTGTCTATGGCTACACCTTC CASTRDSSVYGYTF . TRBV6-5 TRBD1 TRBJ1-2